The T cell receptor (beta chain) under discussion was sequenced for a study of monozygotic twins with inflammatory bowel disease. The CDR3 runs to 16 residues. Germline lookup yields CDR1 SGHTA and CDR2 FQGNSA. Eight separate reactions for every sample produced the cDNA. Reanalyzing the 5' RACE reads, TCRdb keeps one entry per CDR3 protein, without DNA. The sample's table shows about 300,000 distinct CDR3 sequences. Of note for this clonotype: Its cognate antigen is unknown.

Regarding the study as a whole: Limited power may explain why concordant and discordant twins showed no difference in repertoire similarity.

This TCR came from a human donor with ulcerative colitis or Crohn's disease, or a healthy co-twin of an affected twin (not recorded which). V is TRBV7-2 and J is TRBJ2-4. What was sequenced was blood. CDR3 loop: CASSLALVVAKNIQYF.